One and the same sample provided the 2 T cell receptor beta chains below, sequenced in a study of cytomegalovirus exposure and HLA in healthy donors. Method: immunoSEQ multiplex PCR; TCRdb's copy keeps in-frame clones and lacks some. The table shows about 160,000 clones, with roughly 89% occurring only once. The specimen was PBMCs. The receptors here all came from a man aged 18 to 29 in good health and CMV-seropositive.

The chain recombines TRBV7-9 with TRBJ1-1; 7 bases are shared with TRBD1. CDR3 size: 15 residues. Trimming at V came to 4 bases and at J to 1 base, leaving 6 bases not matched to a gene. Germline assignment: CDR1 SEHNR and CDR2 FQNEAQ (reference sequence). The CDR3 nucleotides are TGTGCCAGCAGCTCATACAGGGGATCGAACACTGAAGCTTTCTTT. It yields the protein CASSSYRGSNTEAFF.

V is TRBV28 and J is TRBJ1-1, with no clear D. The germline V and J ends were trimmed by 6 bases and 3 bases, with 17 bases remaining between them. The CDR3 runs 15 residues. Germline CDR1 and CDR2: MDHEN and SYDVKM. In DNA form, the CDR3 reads TGTGCCAGCAGCGCGGCCGGGTTGGAGGACACTGAAGCTTTCTTT. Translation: CASSAAGLEDTEAFF. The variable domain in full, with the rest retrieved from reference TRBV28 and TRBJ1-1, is DVKVTQSSRYLVKRTGEKVFLECVQDMDHENMFWYRQDPGLGLRLIYFSYDVKMKEKGDIPEGYSVSREKKERFSLILESASTNQTSMYLCASSAAGLEDTEAFFGQGTRLTVV.